A selection of T cell receptor beta chains follows, all from one sample in a study of identical twins. TCRdb reanalysed the 5' RACE reads using MiXCR and keeps one entry per CDR3 protein. The sample carries nearly 650,000 distinct CDR3 sequences, 7.1% recorded once. This sample also appeared in a second study, on yellow fever vaccine responses in identical twins.

Sample: PBMCs. These receptors all come from a woman under 30 in good health. Both conserved end residues are part of each CDR3. The order of the fields is J gene, V gene, CDR3 protein.

TRBJ2-1,TRBV20-1,CSAIGLIDEQFF
TRBJ2-3,TRBV12-3/TRBV12-4,CASSRPGVSDGGTDTQYF
TRBJ1-1,TRBV7-8,CASSRGDPFGVKAFF
TRBJ2-7,TRBV5-1,CASSLVPNRVDEQYF
TRBJ2-1,TRBV20-1,CSASDRGTGREQFF
TRBJ1-1,TRBV20-1,CSAGGLPYTEAFF
TRBJ2-3,TRBV28,CASGLAMTDTQYF
TRBJ2-3,TRBV10-3,CATTGQETQYF
TRBJ2-5,TRBV7-2,CASSFTSSEGTQYF
TRBJ1-1,TRBV7-8,CASSPGWDTEAFF
TRBJ2-5,TRBV6-1,CASSTGQGAETQYF
TRBJ2-1,TRBV7-9,CASSTERGEQFF
TRBJ1-4,TRBV28,CASTQQGARDEKLFF
TRBJ1-1,TRBV6-1,CASRADRVSNTEAFF
TRBJ1-4,TRBV28,CASGPQGVNEKLFF
TRBJ2-3,TRBV6-1,CASSPTSGRAAGTDTQYF
TRBJ2-7,TRBV3-1,CASSPTSGRPYEQYF
TRBJ2-4,TRBV7-6,CASSKGGAQENIQYF
TRBJ2-1,TRBV11-1,CASSLAGGLAEDYNEQFF
TRBJ1-1,TRBV11-2,CASSLGEWSRTEAFF
TRBJ2-1,TRBV10-1,CASSRGWGNEQFF
TRBJ2-5,TRBV5-1,CASSLFGGSQETQYF
TRBJ2-1,TRBV2,CAQPGVRAGTKYNEQFF
TRBJ2-1,TRBV12-3/TRBV12-4,CASSLESGGAINEQFF
TRBJ2-3,TRBV6-1,CASRKLAGASDTQYF
TRBJ1-4,TRBV7-6,CASSFRGVGEEKLFF
TRBJ2-1,TRBV12-3/TRBV12-4,CASSSTRTSGSSDEQFF
TRBJ2-2,TRBV7-9,CASSLATPSGFTGELFF